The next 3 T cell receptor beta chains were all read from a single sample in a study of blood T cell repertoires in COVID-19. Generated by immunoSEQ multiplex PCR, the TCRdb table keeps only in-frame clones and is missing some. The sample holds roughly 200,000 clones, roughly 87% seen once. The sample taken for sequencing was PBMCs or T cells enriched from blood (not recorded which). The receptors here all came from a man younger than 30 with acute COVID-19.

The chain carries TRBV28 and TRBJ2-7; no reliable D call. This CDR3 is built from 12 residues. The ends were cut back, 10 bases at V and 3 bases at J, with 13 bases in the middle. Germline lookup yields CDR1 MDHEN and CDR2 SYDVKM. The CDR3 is CATAVRYYEQYF. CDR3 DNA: TGTGCCACTGCTGTGCGGTACTACGAGCAGTACTTC.

CDR3 bases: TGTGCCAGCAGTAAATCGGGACAGGGAGCCACTGAAGCTTTCTTT. It specifies CASSKSGQGATEAFF. The V call is TRBV28, the J call TRBJ1-1; 9 bases map to TRBD1. The trim removed 5 bases at V and 4 bases at J, leaving 8 bases unmatched. CDR3 length: 15 residues. Per germline, CDR1 MDHEN and CDR2 SYDVKM.

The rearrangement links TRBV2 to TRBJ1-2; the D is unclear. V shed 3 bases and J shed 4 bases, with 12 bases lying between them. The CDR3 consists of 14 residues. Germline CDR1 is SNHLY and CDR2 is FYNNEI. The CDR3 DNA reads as TGTGCCAGCAGTGAGGAGGGTAGTTCCTATGGCTACACCTTC. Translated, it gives CASSEEGSSYGYTF.